This passage covers 3 T cell receptor beta chains from one sample sequenced in a study of blood T cell repertoires in COVID-19. Measured with immunoSEQ multiplex PCR; TCRdb has only the in-frame clones, and not every one. The sample lists roughly 120,000 clones, roughly 81% occurring once. The sequencing input was peripheral blood. The receptors were sampled from a man aged 40-49 years with acute or convalescent COVID-19.

This chain links TRBV7-2 with TRBJ2-5, with a possible D match to TRBD2 (7 bases). This CDR3 has 15 residues. Per germline, CDR1 SGHTA and CDR2 FQGNSA. Trimming shortened V by 1 base and J by 4 bases, and 13 bases separated the two germline ends. This chain's CDR3 is CASSLEGGLTETQYF. The CDR3 region has the DNA TGTGCCAGCAGCTTAGAGGGGGGGCTTACAGAGACCCAGTACTTC.

The chain couples TRBV28 to TRBJ1-2; the D is unclear. The CDR3 totals 15 residues. Trimming took off 1 base at V and 6 bases at J, with 15 bases between the two ends. Germline values: CDR1 MDHEN, CDR2 SYDVKM. In DNA, the CDR3 is TGTGCCAGCAGTTTATACACCGGCGGGAGGAATGGCTACACCTTC. It yields the protein CASSLYTGGRNGYTF.

The rearrangement links TRBV6-5 to TRBJ2-5, with 7 bases that match TRBD2. Germline V gene data show CDR1 as MNHEY and CDR2 as SVGAGI. The V segment lost 3 bases and the J segment 5 bases; nucleotides outside the gene matches: 12. CDR3 length equals 16 residues. In nucleotides, the CDR3 is TGTGCCAGCAGTTATAACCTAGCGGCCAGGTTTGAGACCCAGTACTTC. This encodes CASSYNLAARFETQYF.